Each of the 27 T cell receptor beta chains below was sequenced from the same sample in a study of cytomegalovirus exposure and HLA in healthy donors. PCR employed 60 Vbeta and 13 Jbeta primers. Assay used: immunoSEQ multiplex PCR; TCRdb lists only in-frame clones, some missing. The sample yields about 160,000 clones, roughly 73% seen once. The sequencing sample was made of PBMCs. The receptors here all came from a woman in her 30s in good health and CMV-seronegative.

The CDR3 loop is CASSSGVGQQYF. In DNA form, the CDR3 reads TGTGCCAGCAGCTCAGGGGTGGGTCAGCAGTACTTC. The chain is built from TRBV7-9 and TRBJ2-7; the D gene is possibly TRBD1 (6 bases). This CDR3 has 12 residues. CDR1 SEHNR and CDR2 FQNEAQ come from the germline V gene (reference sequence). V lost 4 bases to trimming and J lost 8 bases, with 12 bases between them.

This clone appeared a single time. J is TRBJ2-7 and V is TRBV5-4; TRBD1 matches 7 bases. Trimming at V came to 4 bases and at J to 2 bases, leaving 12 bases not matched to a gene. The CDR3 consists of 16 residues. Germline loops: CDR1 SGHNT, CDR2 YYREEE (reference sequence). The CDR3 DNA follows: TGTGCCAGCAGCCCAACCACAGGGGAAGCCCCCTACGAGCAGTACTTC. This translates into CASSPTTGEAPYEQYF.

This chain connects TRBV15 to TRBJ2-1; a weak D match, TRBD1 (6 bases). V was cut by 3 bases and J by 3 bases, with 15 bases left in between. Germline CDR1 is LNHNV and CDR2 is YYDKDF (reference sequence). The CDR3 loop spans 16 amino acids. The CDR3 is CATSRASGTIYNEQFF. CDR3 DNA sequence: TGTGCCACCAGCAGGGCTTCCGGGACAATCTACAATGAGCAGTTCTTC.

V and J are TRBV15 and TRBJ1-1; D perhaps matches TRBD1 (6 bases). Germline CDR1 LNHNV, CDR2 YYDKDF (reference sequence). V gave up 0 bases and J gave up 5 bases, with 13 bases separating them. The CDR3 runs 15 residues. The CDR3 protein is CATSREEQGGTEAFF. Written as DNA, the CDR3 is TGTGCCACCAGCAGAGAGGAACAGGGTGGGACTGAAGCTTTCTTT.

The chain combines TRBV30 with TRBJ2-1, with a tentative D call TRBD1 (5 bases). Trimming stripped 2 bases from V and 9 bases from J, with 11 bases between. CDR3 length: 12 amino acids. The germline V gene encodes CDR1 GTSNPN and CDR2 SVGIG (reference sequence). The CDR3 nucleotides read TGTGCCTGGAGTATAAGGGGCAGTGAGCAGTTCTTC. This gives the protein CAWSIRGSEQFF.

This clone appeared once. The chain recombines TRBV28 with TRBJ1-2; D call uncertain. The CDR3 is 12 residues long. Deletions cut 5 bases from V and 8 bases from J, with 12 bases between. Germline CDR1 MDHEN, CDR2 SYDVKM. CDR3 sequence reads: CASSVGPRGYTF. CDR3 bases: TGTGCCAGCAGTGTGGGTCCTAGGGGCTACACCTTC.

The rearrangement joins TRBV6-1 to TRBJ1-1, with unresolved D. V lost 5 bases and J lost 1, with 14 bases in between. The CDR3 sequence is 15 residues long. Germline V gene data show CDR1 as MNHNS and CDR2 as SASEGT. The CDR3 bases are TGTGCCAGCAGTACTCCGCTCCGTCCGAACACTGAAGCTTTCTTT. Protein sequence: CASSTPLRPNTEAFF.

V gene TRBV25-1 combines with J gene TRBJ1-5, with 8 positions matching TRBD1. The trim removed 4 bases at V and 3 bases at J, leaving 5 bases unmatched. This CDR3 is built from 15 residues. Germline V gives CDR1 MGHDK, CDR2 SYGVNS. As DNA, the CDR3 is TGTGCCAGCAGTGCTGGACAGGGCTTCAATCAGCCCCAGCATTTT. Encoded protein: CASSAGQGFNQPQHF.

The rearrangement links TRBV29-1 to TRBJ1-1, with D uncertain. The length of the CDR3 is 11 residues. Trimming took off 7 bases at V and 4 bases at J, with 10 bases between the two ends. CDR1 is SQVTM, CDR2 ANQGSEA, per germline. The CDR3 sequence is CSARGGTEAFF. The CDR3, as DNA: TGCAGCGCCAGAGGAGGCACTGAAGCTTTCTTT.

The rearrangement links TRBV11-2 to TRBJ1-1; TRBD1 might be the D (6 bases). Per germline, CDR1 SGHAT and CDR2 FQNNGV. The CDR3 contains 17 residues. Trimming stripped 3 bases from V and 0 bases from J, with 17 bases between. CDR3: CASSFVRGVMMNTEAFF. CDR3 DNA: TGTGCCAGCAGCTTCGTCAGGGGCGTAATGATGAACACTGAAGCTTTCTTT.

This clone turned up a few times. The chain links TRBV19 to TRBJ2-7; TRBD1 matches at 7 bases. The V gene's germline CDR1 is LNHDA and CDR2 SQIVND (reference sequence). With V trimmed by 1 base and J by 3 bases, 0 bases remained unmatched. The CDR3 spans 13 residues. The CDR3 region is CASSIGQGYEQYF. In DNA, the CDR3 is TGTGCCAGTAGTATAGGACAGGGCTACGAGCAGTACTTC.

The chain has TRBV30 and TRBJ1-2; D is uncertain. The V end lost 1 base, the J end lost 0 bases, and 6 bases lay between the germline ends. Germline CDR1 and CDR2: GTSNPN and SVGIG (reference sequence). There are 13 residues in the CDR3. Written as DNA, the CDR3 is TGTGCCTGGAGTGCCGGGGCTAACTATGGCTACACCTTC. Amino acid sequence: CAWSAGANYGYTF.

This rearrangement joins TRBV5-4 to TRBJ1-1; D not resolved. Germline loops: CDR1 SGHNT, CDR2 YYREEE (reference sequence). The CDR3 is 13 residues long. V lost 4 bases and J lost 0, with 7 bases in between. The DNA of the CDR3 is TGTGCCAGCAGCCCCCGAGTGAACACTGAAGCTTTCTTT. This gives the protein CASSPRVNTEAFF.

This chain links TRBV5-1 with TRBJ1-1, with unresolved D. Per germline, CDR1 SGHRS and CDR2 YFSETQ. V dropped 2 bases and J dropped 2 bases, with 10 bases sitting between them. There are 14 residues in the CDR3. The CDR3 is CASSFTGRNTEAFF. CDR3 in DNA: TGCGCCAGCAGCTTTACGGGGAGAAACACTGAAGCTTTCTTT.

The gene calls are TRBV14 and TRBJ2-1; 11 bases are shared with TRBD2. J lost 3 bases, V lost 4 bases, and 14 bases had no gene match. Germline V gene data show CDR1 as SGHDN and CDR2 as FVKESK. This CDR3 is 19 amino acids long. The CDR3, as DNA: TGTGCCAGCAGCCGCCGGGTAGCGGGGGGGCCACGGATCTACAATGAGCAGTTCTTC. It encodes CASSRRVAGGPRIYNEQFF.

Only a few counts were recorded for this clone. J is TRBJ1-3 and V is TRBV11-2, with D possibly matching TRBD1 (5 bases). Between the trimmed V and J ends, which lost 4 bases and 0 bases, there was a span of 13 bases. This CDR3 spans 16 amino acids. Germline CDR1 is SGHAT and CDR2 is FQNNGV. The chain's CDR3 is CASSSITGISGNTIYF. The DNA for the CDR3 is TGTGCCAGCAGCTCGATAACAGGCATCTCTGGAAACACCATATATTTT.

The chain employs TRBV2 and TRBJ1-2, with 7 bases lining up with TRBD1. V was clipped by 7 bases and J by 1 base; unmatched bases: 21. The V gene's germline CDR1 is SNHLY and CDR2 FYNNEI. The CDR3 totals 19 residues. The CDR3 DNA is TGTGCCAGCACTACAGCCTCCCGGGACAGCGCAAAGATTAACTATGGCTACACCTTC. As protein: CASTTASRDSAKINYGYTF.

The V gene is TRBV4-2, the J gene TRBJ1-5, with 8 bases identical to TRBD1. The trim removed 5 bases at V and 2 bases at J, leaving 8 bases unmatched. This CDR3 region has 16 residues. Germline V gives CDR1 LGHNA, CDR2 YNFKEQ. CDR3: CASSTTGQGRNQPQHF. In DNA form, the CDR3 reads TGTGCCAGCAGCACGACCGGACAGGGACGCAATCAGCCCCAGCATTTT.

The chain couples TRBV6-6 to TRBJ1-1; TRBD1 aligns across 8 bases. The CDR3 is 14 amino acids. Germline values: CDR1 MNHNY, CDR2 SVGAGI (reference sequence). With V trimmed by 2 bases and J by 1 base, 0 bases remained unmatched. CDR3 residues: CASSYDRGNTEAFF. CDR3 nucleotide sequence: TGTGCCAGCAGTTACGACAGGGGGAACACTGAAGCTTTCTTT.

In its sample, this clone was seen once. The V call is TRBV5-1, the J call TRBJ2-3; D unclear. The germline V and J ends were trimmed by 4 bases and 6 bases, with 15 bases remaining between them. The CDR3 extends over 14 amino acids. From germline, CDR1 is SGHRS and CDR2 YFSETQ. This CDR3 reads CASSPLVAYDTQYF. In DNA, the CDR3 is TGCGCCAGCAGCCCTCTAGTGGCGTACGATACGCAGTATTTT.

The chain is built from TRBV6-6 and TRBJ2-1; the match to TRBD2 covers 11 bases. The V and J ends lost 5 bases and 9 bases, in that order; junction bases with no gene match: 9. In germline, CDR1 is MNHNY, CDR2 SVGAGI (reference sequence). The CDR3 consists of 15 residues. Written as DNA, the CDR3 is TGTGCCAGCAGTACAGGTAGCGGGGGGGCGGGTGAGCAGTTCTTC. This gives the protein CASSTGSGGAGEQFF.

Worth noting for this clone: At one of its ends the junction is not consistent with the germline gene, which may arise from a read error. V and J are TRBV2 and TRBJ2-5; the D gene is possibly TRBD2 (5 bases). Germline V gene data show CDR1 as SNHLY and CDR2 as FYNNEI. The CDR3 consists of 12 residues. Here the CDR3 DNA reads TGTGCCAGCACCGGGGAGACTGAGAACCAGTACTTC. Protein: CASTGETENQYF.

CDR3 in amino acids: CASSPGTEAFNYGYTF. The CDR3 DNA sequence: TGTGCCAGCAGCCCCGGGACAGAGGCTTTTAACTATGGCTACACCTTC. J is TRBJ1-2 and V is TRBV5-6, with TRBD1 matching over 7 bases. The CDR3 covers 16 residues. Germline assignment: CDR1 SGHDT and CDR2 YYEEEE. V was clipped by 4 bases and J by 1 base; unmatched bases: 10.

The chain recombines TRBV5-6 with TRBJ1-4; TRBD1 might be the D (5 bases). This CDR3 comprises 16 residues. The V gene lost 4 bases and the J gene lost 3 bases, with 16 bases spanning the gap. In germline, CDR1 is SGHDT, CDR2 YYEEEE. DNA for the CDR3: TGTGCCAGCAGCCATCGCAGGGAAGGGGCTAATGAAAAACTGTTTTTT. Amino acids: CASSHRREGANEKLFF.

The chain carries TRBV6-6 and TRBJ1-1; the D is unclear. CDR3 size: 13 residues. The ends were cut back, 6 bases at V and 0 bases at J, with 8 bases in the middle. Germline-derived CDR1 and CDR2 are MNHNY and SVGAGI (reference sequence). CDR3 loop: CASSLRLNTEAFF. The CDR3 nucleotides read TGTGCCAGCAGCCTAAGATTGAACACTGAAGCTTTCTTT.

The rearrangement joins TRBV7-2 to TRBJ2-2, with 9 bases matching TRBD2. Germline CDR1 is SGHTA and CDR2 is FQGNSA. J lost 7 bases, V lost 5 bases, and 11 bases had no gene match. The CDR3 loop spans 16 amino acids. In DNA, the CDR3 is TGTGCCAGCAGCAAGGGGGCGGGGGGGCAAGGCGGGGAGCTGTTTTTT. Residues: CASSKGAGGQGGELFF. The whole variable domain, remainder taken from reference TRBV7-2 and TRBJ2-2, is GAGVSQSPSNKVTEKGKDVELRCDPISGHTALYWYRQSLGQGLEFLIYFQGNSAPDKSGLPSDRFSAERTGGSVSTLTIQRTQQEDSAVYLCASSKGAGGQGGELFFGEGSRLTVL.

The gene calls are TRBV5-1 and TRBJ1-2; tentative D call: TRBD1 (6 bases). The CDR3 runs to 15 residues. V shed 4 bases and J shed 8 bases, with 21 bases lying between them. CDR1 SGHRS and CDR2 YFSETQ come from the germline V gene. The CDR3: CASSQGRTAAGGYTF. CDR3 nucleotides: TGCGCCAGCAGCCAGGGACGGACAGCAGCTGGGGGCTACACCTTC. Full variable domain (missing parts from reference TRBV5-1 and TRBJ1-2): KAGVTQTPRYLIKTRGQQVTLSCSPISGHRSVSWYQQTPGQGLQFLFEYFSETQRNKGNFPGRFSGRQFSNSRSEMNVSTLELGDSALYLCASSQGRTAAGGYTFGSGTRLTVV.